The 17 T cell receptor beta chains in this list originate from one sample, sequenced in a study (dated by TCRdb to the mid-2010s). Receptor libraries were prepared by 5' RACE. Reads for this sample came from an Illumina MiSeq. TCRdb ran its own pipeline on the public reads, namely fastp trimming at Q25 and MiXCR clone calling, and kept in-frame beta chains. Merged by CDR3 protein, the rows form single entries marked with the most common genes and DNA. Across this sample there are under 35,000 distinct CDR3 sequences, with roughly 25% seen only once. Jointly, the top ten make up 4.3% of the sample. Sequencing used memory CD4+ T cells sorted from blood. The cell subset or site label for this specimen denotes: memory CD4+ T cells, CD4+CD45RO+CD25-. All receptors derive from a female donor with breast cancer.

Details on this clonotype: The missing conserved phenylalanine or tryptophan at the end of this CDR3 makes a read error likely. The chain combines TRBV7-2 with TRBJ2-7; tentatively, D is TRBD1 or TRBD2 (5 bases each). The germline V and J ends were trimmed by 7 bases and 3 bases, with 22 bases remaining between them. Per germline, CDR1 SGHTA and CDR2 FQGNSA. There are 16 residues in the CDR3. The CDR3: CASNKKPKGPSYEQYS. Written as DNA, the CDR3 is TGTGCCAGCAACAAAAAACCGAAGGGACCGAGCTACGAGCAGTACTCC.

This clonotype occurred a few times. V and J are TRBV28 and TRBJ2-7; D not certain. This CDR3 contains 13 residues. CDR1 MDHEN and CDR2 SYDVKM come from the germline V gene. V was cut by 3 bases and J by 3 bases, with 9 bases left in between. The CDR3 protein is CASSLGLIYEQYF. In nucleotides, the CDR3 is TGTGCCAGCAGTTTGGGCCTCATCTACGAGCAGTACTTC.

This clonotype showed up just a few times. The CDR3 region is CASGTGGKPQHF. CDR3 nucleotides: TGTGCCAGCGGAACAGGGGGTAAGCCCCAGCATTTT. This sequence joins TRBV27 and TRBJ1-5; 8 bases fit TRBD1. The CDR3 contains 12 residues. Trimming cost V 8 bases and J 8 bases; bases outside gene matches: 5. In germline, CDR1 is MNHEY, CDR2 SMNVEV (reference sequence).

This clonotype came up a few times. The gene calls are TRBV27 and TRBJ2-1, with 9 bases identical to TRBD2. The germline gives CDR1 MNHEY, CDR2 SMNVEV (reference sequence). This CDR3 is 15 amino acids long. The ends lost 6 bases at V and 7 bases at J; junction bases unmatched: 10. DNA of the CDR3: TGTGCCAGCAGGCTCGGCGGGGGGGCCCTTAATGAGCAGTTCTTC. This codes for CASRLGGGALNEQFF.

This clonotype was detected a few times. This sequence joins TRBV6-5 and TRBJ2-7, with D possibly matching TRBD1 (6 bases). The CDR3 extends over 14 amino acids. Between the trimmed V and J ends, which lost 2 bases and 4 bases, there was a span of 12 bases. Germline V gene sequence: CDR1 MNHEY, CDR2 SVGAGI. The CDR3 loop is CASSYANREYEQYF. CDR3 DNA sequence: TGTGCCAGCAGTTACGCAAACAGGGAGTACGAGCAGTACTTC.

Ten or more counts support this clonotype. One end of the junction varies from germline; a read error may be responsible. The V call is TRBV12-3 or TRBV12-4, the J call TRBJ1-4, with 7 bases matching TRBD1. The CDR3 extends over 12 amino acids. CDR3 sequence: CASTVGFRDRVF. DNA of the CDR3: TGTGCCAGCACCGTTGGATTCCGGGACAGAGTTTTT.

This clonotype was recorded at least ten times. This rearrangement joins TRBV12-3 or TRBV12-4 to TRBJ2-5; 8 bases map to TRBD2. This CDR3 is 15 amino acids long. With V trimmed by 4 bases and J by 1 base, 5 bases remained unmatched. In nucleotides, the CDR3 is TGTGCCAGCAGTTACGCGGGGGGAATCCAAGAGACCCAGTACTTC. Translation: CASSYAGGIQETQYF.

This CDR3 reads CSVEGSGPQPYEQFF. In nucleotides, the CDR3 is TGCAGCGTTGAAGGTAGTGGGCCCCAACCCTATGAGCAGTTCTTC. The chain links TRBV29-1 to TRBJ2-1; no reliable D call. V lost 1 base, J lost 8 bases, and 18 bases lay in between. The V gene's germline CDR1 is SQVTM and CDR2 ANQGSEA. CDR3 length equals 15 residues.

This clonotype appeared many times. V gene TRBV10-3 combines with J gene TRBJ2-3, with 10 nucleotides matching TRBD2. The CDR3 is 15 residues long. Germline V gives CDR1 ENHRY, CDR2 SYGVKD. The V and J ends lost 3 bases and 1 base, in that order; junction bases with no gene match: 1. This CDR3 reads CAISDGTSGTDTQYF. CDR3 in DNA: TGTGCCATCAGTGATGGGACTAGCGGCACAGATACGCAGTATTTT.

This clonotype was detected many times. This rearrangement joins TRBV27 to TRBJ2-7; D might be TRBD1 (6 bases). There are 14 residues in the CDR3. V lost 3 bases and J 2 bases, leaving 11 bases between the germline ends. Looked up from germline, CDR1 is MNHEY and CDR2 is SMNVEV (reference sequence). The CDR3 region is CASSFRGSTYEQYF. As DNA, the CDR3 is TGTGCCAGCAGTTTCAGGGGATCGACCTACGAGCAGTACTTC.

In its sample, this clonotype was seen many times. The CDR3 is CASSETGADTQYF. CDR3 sequence (DNA): TGTGCCAGCAGCGAGACAGGGGCAGATACGCAGTATTTT. J is TRBJ2-3 and V is TRBV9, with 8 positions matching TRBD1. V shed 3 bases, J shed 4 bases, and the junction held 1 base outside the gene matches. Germline CDR1 and CDR2: SGDLS and YYNGEE. The length of the CDR3 is 13 residues.

The sample holds a few counts of this clonotype. The V gene is TRBV4-1, the J gene TRBJ2-2; TRBD1 is a possible D gene (6 bases). The CDR3 totals 17 residues. Trimming cost V 3 bases and J 3 bases, with 17 bases left between them. Germline assignment: CDR1 MGHRA and CDR2 YSYEKL. The chain's CDR3 is CASSQDRATGHTGELFF. In nucleotides, the CDR3 is TGCGCCAGCAGCCAGGACAGAGCGACGGGGCACACCGGGGAGCTGTTTTTT.

This clonotype was counted a few times. The gene calls are TRBV25-1 and TRBJ1-1, with D possibly TRBD1 on 6 matching bases. The V end was cut by 4 bases, the J end by 1 base, with 13 bases between. The germline gives CDR1 MGHDK, CDR2 SYGVNS. The CDR3 sequence is 15 residues long. Here the CDR3 reads CASSAPGTKNTEAFF. DNA for the CDR3: TGTGCCAGCAGTGCCCCCGGGACAAAGAACACTGAAGCTTTCTTT.

This clonotype has more than one count but fewer than ten. CDR3 coding DNA: TGTGCCAGCAGTGAAGCCGGGGGCCGGTACCAAGAGACCCAGTACTTC. Its translation is CASSEAGGRYQETQYF. V is TRBV6-1 and J is TRBJ2-5; D is perhaps TRBD1 or TRBD2 (6 bases each). CDR3 length equals 16 residues. Germline V CDR1 and CDR2: MNHNS, SASEGT. Trimming took 0 bases from V and 0 from J, leaving 11 bases between them.

This clonotype appeared a few times. The chain employs TRBV28 and TRBJ1-2, with 9 bases identical to TRBD1. Unmatched junction bases numbered 14, after V lost 6 bases and J lost 3 bases. Germline loops: CDR1 MDHEN, CDR2 SYDVKM. The CDR3 sequence is 17 residues long. CDR3 loop: CASRLRGGQGDYYGYTF. The CDR3 DNA reads TGTGCCAGCAGACTGAGGGGGGGACAGGGCGATTACTATGGCTACACCTTC.

This clonotype qualifies as medium-sized. The V gene is TRBV6-5, the J gene TRBJ1-5, with D unresolved. Germline loops: CDR1 MNHEY, CDR2 SVGAGI. This CDR3 comprises 15 residues. V was pared by 0 bases and J by 0 bases, with 6 bases between. The CDR3: CASSYSEDSNQPQHF. As DNA, the CDR3 is TGTGCCAGCAGTTACTCTGAAGATAGCAATCAGCCCCAGCATTTT.

This clonotype is medium-sized. CDR3 loop: CASSYGASGELFF. CDR3 sequence (DNA): TGTGCCAGCAGTTACGGTGCTAGCGGGGAGCTGTTTTTT. V gene TRBV6-2 or TRBV6-3 combines with J gene TRBJ2-2, with D hard to call. CDR3 length: 13 amino acids. V lost 2 bases and J 7 bases, leaving 8 bases between the germline ends. CDR1 and CDR2 from the germline V gene are MNHEY and SVGEGT.